This record covers a single T cell receptor beta chain. What it binds is unknown. RNA transcripts were the template for amplifying TCR beta CDR3 regions. First-round RT-PCR targeting the TCR CDR3 was performed with the HTBI primer set. TCRdb ran MiXCR on the multiplex PCR reads and lists one entry per CDR3 protein. The sample yields over 300,000 distinct CDR3 sequences, around 13% seen once. The sample belongs to a study of T cells in Graves' hyperthyroidism and ophthalmopathy. Orbital computed tomography and thyroid ultrasound, together with serum TRAb and thyroxine and clinical symptoms, were used for diagnoses. The CDR3 spans 12 residues. The V gene's germline CDR1 is SGHDT and CDR2 YYEEEE. With 7 bases removed from V and 4 bases from J, the gap between germline ends came to 11 bases. Study-wide findings and caveats: Most expanded thyroid clonotypes above 0.001 also appeared in blood. The model foresaw ophthalmopathy a median about 6.5 months prior to onset.

Sample: blood. The chain recombines TRBV5-6 with TRBJ2-5; either TRBD1 or TRBD2 may fit D (5 bases each). The TCR originated in a woman in her thirties or forties with Graves' ophthalmopathy. In nucleotides, the CDR3 is TGTGCCAGCGTTCGGGACGGAGAGACCCAGTACTTC. This gives the protein CASVRDGETQYF.